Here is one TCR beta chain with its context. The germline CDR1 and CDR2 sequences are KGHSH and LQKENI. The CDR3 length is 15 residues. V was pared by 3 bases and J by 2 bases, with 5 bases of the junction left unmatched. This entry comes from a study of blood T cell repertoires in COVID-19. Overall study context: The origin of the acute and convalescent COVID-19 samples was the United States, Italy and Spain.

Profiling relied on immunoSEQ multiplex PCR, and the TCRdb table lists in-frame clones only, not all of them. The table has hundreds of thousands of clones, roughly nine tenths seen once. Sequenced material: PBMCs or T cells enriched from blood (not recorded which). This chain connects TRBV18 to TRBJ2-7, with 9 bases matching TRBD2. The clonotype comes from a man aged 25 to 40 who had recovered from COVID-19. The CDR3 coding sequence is TGTGCCAGCTCACCGGCGGGGGGGCATCCCTACGAGCAGTACTTC. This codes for CASSPAGGHPYEQYF.